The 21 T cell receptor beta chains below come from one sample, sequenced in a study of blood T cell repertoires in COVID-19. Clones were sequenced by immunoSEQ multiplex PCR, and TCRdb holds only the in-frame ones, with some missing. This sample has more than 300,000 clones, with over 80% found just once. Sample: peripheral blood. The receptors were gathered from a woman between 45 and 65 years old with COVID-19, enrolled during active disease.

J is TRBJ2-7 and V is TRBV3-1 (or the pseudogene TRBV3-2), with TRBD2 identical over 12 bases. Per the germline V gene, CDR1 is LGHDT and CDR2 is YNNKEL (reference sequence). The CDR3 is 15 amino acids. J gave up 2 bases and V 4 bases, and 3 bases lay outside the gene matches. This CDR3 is CASSRPSGRAYEQYF. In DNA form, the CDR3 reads TGTGCCAGCAGCCGCCCTAGCGGGAGGGCCTACGAGCAGTACTTC.

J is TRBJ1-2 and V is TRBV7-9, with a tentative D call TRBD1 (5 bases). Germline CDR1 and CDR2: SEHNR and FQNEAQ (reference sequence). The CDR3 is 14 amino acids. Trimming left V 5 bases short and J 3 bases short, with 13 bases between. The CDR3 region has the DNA TGTGCCAGCAGCGACAGTAACACGGACTATGGCTACACCTTC. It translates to CASSDSNTDYGYTF.

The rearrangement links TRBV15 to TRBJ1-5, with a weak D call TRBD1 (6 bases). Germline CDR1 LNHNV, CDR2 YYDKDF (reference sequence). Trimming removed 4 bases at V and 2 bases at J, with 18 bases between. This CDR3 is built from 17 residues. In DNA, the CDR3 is TGTGCCACCAGCATACCAAGACTACAGGGAGGCAATCAGCCCCAGCATTTT. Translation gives CATSIPRLQGGNQPQHF.

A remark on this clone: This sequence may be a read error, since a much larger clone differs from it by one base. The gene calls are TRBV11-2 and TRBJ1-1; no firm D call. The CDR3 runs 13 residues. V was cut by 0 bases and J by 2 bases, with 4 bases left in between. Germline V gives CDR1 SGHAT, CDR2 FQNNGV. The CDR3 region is CASSLDSNTEAFF. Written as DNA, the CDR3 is TGTGCCAGCAGCTTAGACAGTAACACTGAAGCTTTCTTT.

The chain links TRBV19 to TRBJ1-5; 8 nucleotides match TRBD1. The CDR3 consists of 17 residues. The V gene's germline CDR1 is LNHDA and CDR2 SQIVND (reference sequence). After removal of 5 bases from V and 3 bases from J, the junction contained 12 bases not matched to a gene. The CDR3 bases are TGTGCCAGTAGTCTCGGACAGGGATACTTCGTCAATCAGCCCCAGCATTTT. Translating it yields CASSLGQGYFVNQPQHF.

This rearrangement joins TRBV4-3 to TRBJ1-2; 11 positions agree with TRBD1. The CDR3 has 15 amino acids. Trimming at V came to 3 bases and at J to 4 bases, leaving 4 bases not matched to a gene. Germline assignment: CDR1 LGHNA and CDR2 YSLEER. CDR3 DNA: TGCGCCAGCAGCCAGAGGACAGGGGGCAGCTATGGCTACACCTTC. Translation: CASSQRTGGSYGYTF.

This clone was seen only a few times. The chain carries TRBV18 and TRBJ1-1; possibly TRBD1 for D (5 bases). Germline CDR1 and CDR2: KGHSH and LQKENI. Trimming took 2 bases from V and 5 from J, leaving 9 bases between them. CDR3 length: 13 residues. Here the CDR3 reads CASSPGGKTEAFF. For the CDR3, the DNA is TGTGCCAGCTCACCAGGGGGGAAAACTGAAGCTTTCTTT. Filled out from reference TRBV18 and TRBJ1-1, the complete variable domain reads NAGVMQNPRHLVRRRGQEARLRCSPMKGHSHVYWYRQLPEEGLKFMVYLQKENIIDESGMPKERFSAEFPKEGPSILRIQQVVRGDSAAYFCASSPGGKTEAFFGQGTRLTVV.

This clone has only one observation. This CDR3 reads CASTPGLANEQFF. CDR3 DNA: TGCGCCAGCACCCCGGGACTAGCGAATGAGCAGTTCTTC. The chain has TRBV10-1 and TRBJ2-1; TRBD2 matches 10 bases. V shed 7 bases and J 7 bases; nucleotides not matched to a gene: 4. The CDR3 has 13 amino acids. CDR1 and CDR2 (germline): WNHNN, SYGVQD (reference sequence).

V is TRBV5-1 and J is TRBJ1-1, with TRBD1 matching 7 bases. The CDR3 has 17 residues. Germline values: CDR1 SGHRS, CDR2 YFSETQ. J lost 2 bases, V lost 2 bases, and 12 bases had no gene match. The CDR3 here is CASSLDWTGSTNTEAFF. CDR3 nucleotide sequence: TGCGCCAGCAGCTTAGATTGGACAGGCAGCACCAACACTGAAGCTTTCTTT.

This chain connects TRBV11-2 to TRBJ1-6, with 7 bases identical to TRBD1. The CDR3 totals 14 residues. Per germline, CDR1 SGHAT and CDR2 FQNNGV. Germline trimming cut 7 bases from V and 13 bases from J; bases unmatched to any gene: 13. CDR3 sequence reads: CASNSSRDRVPLHF. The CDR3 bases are TGTGCCAGCAACTCCAGCAGAGACAGGGTTCCCCTCCACTTT.

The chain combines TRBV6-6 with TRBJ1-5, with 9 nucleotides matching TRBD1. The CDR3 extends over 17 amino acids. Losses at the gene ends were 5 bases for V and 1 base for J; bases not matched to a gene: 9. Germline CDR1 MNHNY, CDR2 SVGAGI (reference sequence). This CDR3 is CASSRVQGAGSNQPQHF. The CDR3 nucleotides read TGTGCCAGCAGTCGAGTACAGGGGGCGGGGAGCAATCAGCCCCAGCATTTT.

The CDR3 coding sequence is TGTGCCAGCAGTGAGCGGGCCGAGCAGTACTTC. Translation: CASSERAEQYF. J is TRBJ2-7 and V is TRBV2; D is possibly TRBD2 (5 bases). The CDR3 is made up of 11 amino acids. Germline V gene data show CDR1 as SNHLY and CDR2 as FYNNEI. Between the trimmed V and J ends, which lost 3 bases and 6 bases, there was a span of 6 bases. Full variable domain (remainder filled in from reference TRBV2 and TRBJ2-7): EPEVTQTPSHQVTQMGQEVILRCVPISNHLYFYWYRQILGQKVEFLVSFYNNEISEKSEIFDDQFSVERPDGSNFTLKIRSTKLEDSAMYFCASSERAEQYFGPGTRLTVT.

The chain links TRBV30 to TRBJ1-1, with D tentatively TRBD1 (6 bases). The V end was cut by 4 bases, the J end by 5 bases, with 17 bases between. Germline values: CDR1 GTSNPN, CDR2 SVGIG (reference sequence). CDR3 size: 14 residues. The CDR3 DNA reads TGTGCCTGGAATCAATCCCCTAGGGGGACTGAAGCTTTCTTT. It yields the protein CAWNQSPRGTEAFF.

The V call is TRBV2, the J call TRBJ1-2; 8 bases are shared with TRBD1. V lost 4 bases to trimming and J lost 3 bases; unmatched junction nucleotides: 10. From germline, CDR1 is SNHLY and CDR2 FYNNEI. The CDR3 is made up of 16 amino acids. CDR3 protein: CASSVAGQGADYGYTF. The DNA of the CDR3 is TGTGCCAGCAGTGTCGCGGGGCAGGGGGCTGACTATGGCTACACCTTC.

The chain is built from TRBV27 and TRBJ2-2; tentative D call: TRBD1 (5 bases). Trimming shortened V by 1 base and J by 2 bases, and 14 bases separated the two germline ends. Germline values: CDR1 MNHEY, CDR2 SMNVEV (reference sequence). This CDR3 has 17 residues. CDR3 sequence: CASSLFGQGRNTGELFF. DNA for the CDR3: TGTGCCAGCAGTTTATTTGGCCAGGGTCGTAACACCGGGGAGCTGTTTTTT.

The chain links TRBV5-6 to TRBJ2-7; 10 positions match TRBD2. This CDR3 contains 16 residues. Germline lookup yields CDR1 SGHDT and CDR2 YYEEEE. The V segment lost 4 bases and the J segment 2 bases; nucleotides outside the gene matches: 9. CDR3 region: CASSARRLAGTYEQYF. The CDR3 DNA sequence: TGTGCCAGCAGCGCACGAAGACTAGCGGGCACCTACGAGCAGTACTTC.

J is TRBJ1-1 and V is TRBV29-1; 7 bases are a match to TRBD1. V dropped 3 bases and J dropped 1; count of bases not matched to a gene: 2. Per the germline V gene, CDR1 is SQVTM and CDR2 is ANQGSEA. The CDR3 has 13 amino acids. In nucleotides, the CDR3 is TGCAGCGTTGATAACAGGGGGAACACTGAAGCTTTCTTT. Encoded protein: CSVDNRGNTEAFF.

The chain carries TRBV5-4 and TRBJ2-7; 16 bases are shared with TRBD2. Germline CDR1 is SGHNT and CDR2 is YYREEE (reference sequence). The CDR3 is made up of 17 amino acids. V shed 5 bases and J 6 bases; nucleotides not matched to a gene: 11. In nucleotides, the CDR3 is TGTGCCAGCAGTTCAGGGACTAGCGGGAGGGGCAAGGTCGAGCAGTACTTC. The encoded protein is CASSSGTSGRGKVEQYF.

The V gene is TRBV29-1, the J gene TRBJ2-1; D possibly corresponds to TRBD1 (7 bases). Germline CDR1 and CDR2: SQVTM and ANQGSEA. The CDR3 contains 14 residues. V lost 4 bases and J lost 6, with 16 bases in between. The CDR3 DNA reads TGCAGCGTTGCCCAGAGGCAGGGGGGCAATGAGCAGTTCTTC. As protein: CSVAQRQGGNEQFF.

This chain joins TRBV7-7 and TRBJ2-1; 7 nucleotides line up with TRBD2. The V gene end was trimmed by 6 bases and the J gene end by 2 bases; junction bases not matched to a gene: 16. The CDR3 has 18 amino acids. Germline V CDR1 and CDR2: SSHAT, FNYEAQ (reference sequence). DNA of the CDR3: TGTGCCAGCAGATTACAGCCCGCTAGCGGTCAAACCTACAATGAGCAGTTCTTC. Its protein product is CASRLQPASGQTYNEQFF. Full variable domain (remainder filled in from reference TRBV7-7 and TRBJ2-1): GAGVSQSPRYKVTKRGQDVTLRCDPISSHATLYWYQQALGQGPEFLTYFNYEAQPDKSGLPSDRFSAERPEGSISTLTIQRTEQRDSAMYRCASRLQPASGQTYNEQFFGPGTRLTVL.

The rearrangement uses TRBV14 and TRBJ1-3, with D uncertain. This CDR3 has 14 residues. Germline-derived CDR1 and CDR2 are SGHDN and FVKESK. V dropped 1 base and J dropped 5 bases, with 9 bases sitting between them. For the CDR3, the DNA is TGTGCCAGCAGCCAAGCGGGTAACAGAAACACCATATATTTT. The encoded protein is CASSQAGNRNTIYF.